This entry lists 16 T cell receptor beta chains sequenced from one sample in a study of vaccination effects on CD4 cells after COVID-19. Sequencing used immunoSEQ multiplex PCR; TCRdb keeps in-frame clones, though not all of them. Among 35,000 to 40,000 clones listed, roughly four fifths were seen once. These receptors' targets are unknown. Peptide-pool stimulation followed by sequencing identified expanded antigen-specific CD4+ clonotypes in the ViraFEST assay. Culturing for about ten days preceded CD4+ T cell isolation. Participants were given two doses of BNT162b2 or mRNA-1273 vaccine. The sample was CD4+ T cells from PBMCs cultured with HCoV-NL63 spike peptides, taken after COVID-19 vaccination. The receptors come from a human donor who received a COVID-19 vaccine. Some clones in this sample may be carry-over from other donors' samples.

This clone was counted only a few times. V is TRBV30 and J is TRBJ1-2; no clear D. Germline V gene sequence: CDR1 GTSNPN, CDR2 SVGIG (reference sequence). Trimming cost V 2 bases and J 8 bases, with 12 bases left between them. This CDR3 has 12 residues. The chain's CDR3 is CAWSFGENGYTF. In DNA, the CDR3 is TGTGCCTGGAGTTTCGGTGAGAACGGCTACACCTTC.

Here the CDR3 DNA reads TGTGCCAGCAGCTCGGGGACAGGGGGACTCTATGGCTACACCTTC. Translating it yields CASSSGTGGLYGYTF. This chain joins TRBV5-5 and TRBJ1-2; 11 bases fit TRBD1. CDR3 length: 15 amino acids. Per germline, CDR1 SGHKS and CDR2 YYEKEE (reference sequence). The ends lost 3 bases at V and 4 bases at J; junction bases unmatched: 5.

This chain links TRBV6-1 with TRBJ1-4; 8 bases match TRBD1. The trim removed 3 bases at V and 7 bases at J, leaving 13 bases unmatched. The CDR3 covers 17 residues. CDR1 and CDR2 from the germline V gene are MNHNS and SASEGT. Written as DNA, the CDR3 is TGTGCCAGCAGTGACTGGACAGGGTTTTTTATGGGTGAAAAACTGTTTTTT. It translates to CASSDWTGFFMGEKLFF.

The V call is TRBV5-1, the J call TRBJ2-2; the D is unclear. The V end lost 1 base, the J end lost 2 bases, and 6 bases lay between the germline ends. The CDR3 length is 14 residues. Germline CDR1 is SGHRS and CDR2 is YFSETQ. DNA for the CDR3: TGCGCCAGCAGCTTGCTAGGTAACACCGGGGAGCTGTTTTTT. This codes for CASSLLGNTGELFF.

The CDR3 is CSVGQDSYNEQFF. CDR3 bases: TGCAGCGTTGGGCAGGACTCCTACAATGAGCAGTTCTTC. The chain has TRBV29-1 and TRBJ2-1, with no clear D. The CDR3 consists of 13 residues. Germline V gives CDR1 SQVTM, CDR2 ANQGSEA. The V end lost 4 bases, the J end lost 0 bases, and 7 bases lay between the germline ends.

The chain couples TRBV12-3 or TRBV12-4 to TRBJ1-5; D is possibly TRBD1 (5 bases). The CDR3 consists of 13 residues. The germline V and J ends were trimmed by 5 bases and 7 bases, with 12 bases remaining between them. The CDR3 sequence is CASSLRERQPQHF. As DNA, the CDR3 is TGTGCCAGCAGTCTCAGGGAGAGGCAGCCCCAGCATTTT.

V gene TRBV19 combines with J gene TRBJ2-3, with no clear D. Looked up from germline, CDR1 is LNHDA and CDR2 is SQIVND (reference sequence). The CDR3 extends over 15 amino acids. V lost 5 bases to trimming and J lost 0 bases, with 12 bases between them. Here the CDR3 reads CASSLGMTSTDTQYF. CDR3 DNA: TGTGCCAGTAGTCTTGGGATGACTAGCACAGATACGCAGTATTTT.

The rearrangement joins TRBV12-3 or TRBV12-4 to TRBJ1-2, with 7 bases aligning to TRBD1. Unmatched junction bases numbered 7, after V lost 7 bases and J lost 5 bases. The CDR3 has 13 amino acids. The CDR3 region is CASTLGQTYGYTF. In DNA, the CDR3 is TGTGCCAGCACCCTGGGACAGACTTATGGCTACACCTTC.

The genes are TRBV24-1 and TRBJ2-5; 9 bases are shared with TRBD1. The CDR3 length is 15 residues. From germline, CDR1 is KGHDR and CDR2 SFDVKD. With 3 bases clipped from V and 5 bases from J, the junction kept 6 bases outside the gene matches. CDR3 amino acids: CATSDTGGAGETQYF. In DNA, the CDR3 is TGTGCCACCAGTGATACAGGGGGCGCCGGGGAGACCCAGTACTTC.

The rearrangement uses TRBV6-1 and TRBJ2-5, with D unclear. The CDR3 sequence is 12 residues long. Trimming shortened V by 1 base and J by 5 bases, and 5 bases separated the two germline ends. CDR1 MNHNS and CDR2 SASEGT come from the germline V gene. The CDR3 DNA reads TGTGCCAGCAGTGAAGTTGCGGAGACCCAGTACTTC. It is translated as CASSEVAETQYF.

The rearrangement joins TRBV5-5 to TRBJ2-3; D uncertain. Looked up from germline, CDR1 is SGHKS and CDR2 is YYEKEE (reference sequence). The CDR3 is made up of 14 amino acids. Trimming left V 0 bases short and J 1 base short, with 6 bases between. The CDR3 DNA is TGTGCCAGCAGCTTGGATCTAGGCACAGATACGCAGTATTTT. Protein: CASSLDLGTDTQYF.

The chain combines TRBV4-3 with TRBJ1-5; a weak D match, TRBD1 (5 bases). V lost 0 bases and J 1 base, leaving 7 bases between the germline ends. In germline, CDR1 is LGHNA, CDR2 YSLEER. This CDR3 is 15 amino acids long. The CDR3 reads CASSQEGRSNQPQHF. In nucleotides, the CDR3 is TGCGCCAGCAGCCAAGAGGGACGGAGCAATCAGCCCCAGCATTTT.

The rearrangement uses TRBV3-1 (or the pseudogene TRBV3-2) and TRBJ2-5, with D tentatively TRBD2 (5 bases). V lost 0 bases and J 3 bases, leaving 14 bases between the germline ends. Germline loops: CDR1 LGHDT, CDR2 YNNKEL (reference sequence). The CDR3 spans 16 residues. The CDR3 sequence: CASSQDPGVRKETQYF. Here the CDR3 DNA reads TGTGCCAGCAGCCAAGATCCCGGGGTTAGGAAAGAGACCCAGTACTTC.

This sequence joins TRBV5-1 and TRBJ1-3; D is perhaps TRBD1 (6 bases). Germline V gives CDR1 SGHRS, CDR2 YFSETQ. V was cut by 4 bases and J by 0 bases, with 14 bases left in between. The CDR3 covers 16 residues. The CDR3 nucleotides are TGCGCCAGCAGCCTGGGCGGGGGCGGCTCTGGAAACACCATATATTTT. Translating gives CASSLGGGGSGNTIYF. Using reference TRBV5-1 and TRBJ1-3 for the parts outside the CDR3, the full variable domain is KAGVTQTPRYLIKTRGQQVTLSCSPISGHRSVSWYQQTPGQGLQFLFEYFSETQRNKGNFPGRFSGRQFSNSRSEMNVSTLELGDSALYLCASSLGGGGSGNTIYFGEGSWLTVV.

This sequence joins TRBV30 and TRBJ1-5; D remains ambiguous. The CDR3 totals 14 residues. Germline lookup yields CDR1 GTSNPN and CDR2 SVGIG (reference sequence). Trimming stripped 1 base from V and 3 bases from J, with 10 bases between. The CDR3 sequence: CAWSGGLINQPQHF. CDR3 nucleotides: TGTGCCTGGAGTGGAGGGCTAATCAATCAGCCCCAGCATTTT.

The chain recombines TRBV6-5 with TRBJ1-2, with TRBD1 matching 9 bases. The J segment lost 8 bases and the V segment lost 2 bases, leaving 12 bases of the junction unmatched. The CDR3 has 16 amino acids. Germline V lookup: CDR1 MNHEY, CDR2 SVGAGI. The CDR3 sequence is CASSYHLGQGFYGYTF. In nucleotides, the CDR3 is TGTGCCAGCAGTTACCATTTAGGACAGGGGTTTTACGGCTACACCTTC.